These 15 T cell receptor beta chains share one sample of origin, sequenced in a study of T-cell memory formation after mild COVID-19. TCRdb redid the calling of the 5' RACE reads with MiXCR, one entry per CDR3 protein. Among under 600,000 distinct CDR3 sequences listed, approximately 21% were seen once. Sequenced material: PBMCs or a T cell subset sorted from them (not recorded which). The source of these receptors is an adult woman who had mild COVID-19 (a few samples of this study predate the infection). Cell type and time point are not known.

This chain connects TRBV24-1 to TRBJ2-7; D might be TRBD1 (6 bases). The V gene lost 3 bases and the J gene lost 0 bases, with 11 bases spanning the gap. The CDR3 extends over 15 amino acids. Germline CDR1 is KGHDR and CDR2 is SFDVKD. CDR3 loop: CATSDPGTSSYEQYF. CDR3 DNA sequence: TGTGCCACCAGTGATCCCGGGACAAGCTCCTACGAGCAGTACTTC.

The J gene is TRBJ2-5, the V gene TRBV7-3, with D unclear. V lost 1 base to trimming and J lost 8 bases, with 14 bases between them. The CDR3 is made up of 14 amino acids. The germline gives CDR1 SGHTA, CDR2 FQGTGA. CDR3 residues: CASSLNSEARTQYF. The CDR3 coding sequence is TGTGCCAGCAGCTTAAATTCAGAAGCTCGAACCCAGTACTTC.

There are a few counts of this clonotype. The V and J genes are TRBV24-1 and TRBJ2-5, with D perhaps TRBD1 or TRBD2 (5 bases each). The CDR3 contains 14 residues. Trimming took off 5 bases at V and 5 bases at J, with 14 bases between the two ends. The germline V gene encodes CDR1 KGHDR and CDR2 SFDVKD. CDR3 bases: TGTGCCACCAGTGTTTCCGGGGCGAGGGAGACCCAGTACTTC. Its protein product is CATSVSGARETQYF.

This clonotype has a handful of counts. CDR3 sequence: CASSLSVLSGANVLTF. The DNA of the CDR3 is TGTGCCAGCAGCTTAAGCGTACTCTCTGGGGCCAACGTCCTGACTTTC. V usage is TRBV7-9 and J usage is TRBJ2-6; D not certain. CDR3 size: 16 residues. From germline, CDR1 is SEHNR and CDR2 FQNEAQ (reference sequence). Deletions cut 2 bases from V and 0 bases from J, with 8 bases between.

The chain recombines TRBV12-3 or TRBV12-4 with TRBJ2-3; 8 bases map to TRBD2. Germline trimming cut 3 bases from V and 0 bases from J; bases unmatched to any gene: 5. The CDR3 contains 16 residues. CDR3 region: CASSFVSGGSTDTQYF. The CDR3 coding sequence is TGTGCCAGCAGTTTCGTAAGCGGGGGTAGCACAGATACGCAGTATTTT.

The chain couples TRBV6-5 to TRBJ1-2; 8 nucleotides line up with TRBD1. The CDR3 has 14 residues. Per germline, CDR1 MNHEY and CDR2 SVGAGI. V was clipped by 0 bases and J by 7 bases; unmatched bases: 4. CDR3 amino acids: CASSYSGTGGGYTF. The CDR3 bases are TGTGCCAGCAGTTACTCGGGGACAGGTGGTGGCTACACCTTC.

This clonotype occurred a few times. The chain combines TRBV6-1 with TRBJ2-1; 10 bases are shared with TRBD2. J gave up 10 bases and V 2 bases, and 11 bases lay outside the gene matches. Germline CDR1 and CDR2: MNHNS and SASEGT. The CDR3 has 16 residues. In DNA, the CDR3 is TGTGCCAGCAGTGAAATTCCCAGCGGGGGGGCACGGGAGCAGTTCTTC. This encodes CASSEIPSGGAREQFF.

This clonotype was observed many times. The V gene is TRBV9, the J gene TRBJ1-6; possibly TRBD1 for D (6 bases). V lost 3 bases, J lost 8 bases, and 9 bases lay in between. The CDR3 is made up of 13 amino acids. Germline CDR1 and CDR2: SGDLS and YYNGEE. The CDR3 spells CASSGGAHSPLHF. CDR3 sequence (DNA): TGTGCCAGCAGCGGGGGGGCTCATTCACCCCTCCACTTT.

The CDR3: CSVVVGDTGELFF. CDR3 DNA: TGCAGCGTTGTGGTGGGCGACACCGGGGAGCTGTTTTTT. The chain employs TRBV29-1 and TRBJ2-2; D is undetermined. The CDR3 has 13 residues. CDR1 SQVTM and CDR2 ANQGSEA come from the germline V gene. The V end was cut by 4 bases, the J end by 3 bases, with 9 bases between.

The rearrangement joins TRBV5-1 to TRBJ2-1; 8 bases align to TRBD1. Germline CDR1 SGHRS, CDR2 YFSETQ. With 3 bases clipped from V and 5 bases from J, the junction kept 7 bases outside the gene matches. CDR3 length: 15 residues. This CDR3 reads CASSYGQGANNEQFF. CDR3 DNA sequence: TGCGCCAGCAGCTACGGTCAGGGGGCAAACAATGAGCAGTTCTTC.

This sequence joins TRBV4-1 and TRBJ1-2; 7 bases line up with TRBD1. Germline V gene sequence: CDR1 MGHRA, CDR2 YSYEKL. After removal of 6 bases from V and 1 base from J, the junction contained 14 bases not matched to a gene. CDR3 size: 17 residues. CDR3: CASRKGLGTDINYGYTF. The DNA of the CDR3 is TGCGCCAGCAGAAAAGGACTCGGGACAGACATTAACTATGGCTACACCTTC.

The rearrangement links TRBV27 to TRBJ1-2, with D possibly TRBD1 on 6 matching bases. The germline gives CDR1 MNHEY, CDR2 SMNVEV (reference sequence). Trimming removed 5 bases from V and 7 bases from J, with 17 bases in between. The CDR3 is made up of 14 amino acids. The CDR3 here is CASSPLRDKGGYTF. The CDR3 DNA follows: TGTGCCAGCAGTCCCCTGCGGGACAAGGGTGGCTACACCTTC.

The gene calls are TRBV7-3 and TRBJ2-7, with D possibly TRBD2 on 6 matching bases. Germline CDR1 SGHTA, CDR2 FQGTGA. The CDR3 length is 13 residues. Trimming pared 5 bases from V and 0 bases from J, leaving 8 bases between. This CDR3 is CASSKDYSYEQYF. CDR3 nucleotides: TGTGCCAGCAGCAAGGACTACTCCTACGAGCAGTACTTC.

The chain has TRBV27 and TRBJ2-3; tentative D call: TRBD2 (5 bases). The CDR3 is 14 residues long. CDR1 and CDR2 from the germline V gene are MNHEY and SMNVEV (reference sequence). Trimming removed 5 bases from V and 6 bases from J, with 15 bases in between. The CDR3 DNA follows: TGTGCCAGCAGTCTTCGGACTGTAATGGATACGCAGTATTTT. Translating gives CASSLRTVMDTQYF.

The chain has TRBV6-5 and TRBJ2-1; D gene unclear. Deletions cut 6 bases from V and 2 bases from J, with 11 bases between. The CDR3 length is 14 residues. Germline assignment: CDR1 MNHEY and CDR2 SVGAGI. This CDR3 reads CASSLARAYNEQFF. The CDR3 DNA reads TGTGCCAGCAGCCTCGCCCGGGCCTACAATGAGCAGTTCTTC.